This T cell receptor (beta chain) was retrieved from a study of blood T cell repertoires in COVID-19. Study at large: The analysed material was cDNA or gDNA that came from T cells, B-cell-depleted T cells, or PBMCs.

Methods used by the authors: Amplification from reference gene primers served as the basis for estimated nucleated cell counts. TCRdb's copy holds only in-frame clones and misses some; the assay was immunoSEQ multiplex PCR. V, J and clone size reflect that table, while D and trimming were determined from the DNA. The sample has around 300,000 clones, approximately 88% seen once. Enrolment of Seattle patients took place during active infection, and they were followed longitudinally. V was shortened by 5 bases and J by 0 bases, with 8 bases between the two germline ends. Germline V gives CDR1 KGHSH, CDR2 LQKENI. CDR3 length: 14 amino acids.

This chain uses TRBV18 with TRBJ2-1, with a possible D match to TRBD1 (6 bases). Sequenced sample: peripheral blood. The source is a woman in her twenties or thirties with COVID-19, enrolled during active disease. The CDR3 sequence: CASSEDSSYNEQFF. The CDR3 coding sequence is TGTGCCAGCTCAGAGGACAGCTCCTACAATGAGCAGTTCTTC.